This T cell receptor (beta chain) is from a study of blood T cells in healthy people across ages. This clonotype was seen more than once but under ten times. Per the germline V gene, CDR1 is SQVTM and CDR2 is ANQGSEA. Trimming at V came to 6 bases and at J to 4 bases, leaving 5 bases not matched to a gene. This CDR3 has 12 amino acids. Primers used in a second PCR of roughly 6 to 12 cycles were a sample-barcoded 5' primer and a J-beta primer mix. TCRdb processed the 5' RACE reads anew with MiXCR; each CDR3 protein has one entry. The table lists around 780,000 distinct CDR3 sequences, 20% to 30% of them singletons. The data also belong to a second study, concerning T cells of mothers and their children. This second study says: The study recruited three healthy Caucasian mothers and their six children as donors. When the second PCR was run, its M1S primer added sample barcodes and 2-4 random nucleotides.

This TCR was sampled from a boy aged 10-17 years in good health. The rearrangement links TRBV29-1 to TRBJ2-5; TRBD1 matches 7 bases. Sequencing was performed on blood. Written as DNA, the CDR3 is TGCAGCGTCGCGACAGGGCTAGAGACCCAGTACTTC. This encodes CSVATGLETQYF. Supplemented by reference TRBV29-1 and TRBJ2-5, the full variable domain reads SAVISQKPSRDICQRGTSLTIQCQVDSQVTMMFWYRQQPGQSLTLIATANQGSEATYESGFVIDKFPISRPNLTFSTLTVSNMSPEDSSIYLCSVATGLETQYFGPGTRLLVL.